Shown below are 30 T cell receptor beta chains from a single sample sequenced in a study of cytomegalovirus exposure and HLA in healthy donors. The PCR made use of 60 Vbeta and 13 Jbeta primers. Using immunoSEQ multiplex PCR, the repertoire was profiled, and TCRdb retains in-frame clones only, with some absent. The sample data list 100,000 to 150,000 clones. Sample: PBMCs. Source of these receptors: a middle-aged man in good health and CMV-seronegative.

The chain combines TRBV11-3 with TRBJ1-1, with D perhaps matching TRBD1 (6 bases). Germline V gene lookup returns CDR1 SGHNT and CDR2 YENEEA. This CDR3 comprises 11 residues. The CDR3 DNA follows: TGTGCAACACAGGGGAACACTGAAGCTTTCTTT. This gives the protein CATQGNTEAFF.

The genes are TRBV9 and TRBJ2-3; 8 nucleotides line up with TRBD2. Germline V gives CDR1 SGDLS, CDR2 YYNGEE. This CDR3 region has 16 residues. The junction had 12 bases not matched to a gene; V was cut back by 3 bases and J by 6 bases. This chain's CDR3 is CASSAAAQRERDTQYF. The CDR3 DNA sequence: TGTGCCAGCAGCGCCGCAGCCCAGCGGGAGCGGGATACGCAGTATTTT.

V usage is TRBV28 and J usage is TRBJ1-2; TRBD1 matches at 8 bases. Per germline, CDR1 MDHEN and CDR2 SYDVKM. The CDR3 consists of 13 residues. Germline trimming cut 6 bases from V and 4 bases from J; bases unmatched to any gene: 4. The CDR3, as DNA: TGTGCCAGCAGCAGGACAGGGCTCTATGGCTACACCTTC. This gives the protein CASSRTGLYGYTF.

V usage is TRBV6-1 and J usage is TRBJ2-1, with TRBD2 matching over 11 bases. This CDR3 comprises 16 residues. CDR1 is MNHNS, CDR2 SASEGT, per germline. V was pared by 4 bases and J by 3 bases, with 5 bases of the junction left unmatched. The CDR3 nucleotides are TGTGCCAGCAGTGCTCTAGCGGGAGGTCACTACAATGAGCAGTTCTTC. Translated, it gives CASSALAGGHYNEQFF.

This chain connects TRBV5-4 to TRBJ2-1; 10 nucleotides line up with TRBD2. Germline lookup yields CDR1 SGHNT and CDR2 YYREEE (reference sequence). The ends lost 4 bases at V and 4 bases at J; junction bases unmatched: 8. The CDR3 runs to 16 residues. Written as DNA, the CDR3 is TGTGCCAGCAGCAGTCCTAGGACTAGCGGATACAATGAGCAGTTCTTC. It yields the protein CASSSPRTSGYNEQFF.

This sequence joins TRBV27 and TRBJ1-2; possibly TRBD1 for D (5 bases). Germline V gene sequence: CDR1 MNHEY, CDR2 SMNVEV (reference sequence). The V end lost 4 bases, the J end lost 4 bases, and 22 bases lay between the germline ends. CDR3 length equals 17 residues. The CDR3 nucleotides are TGTGCCAGCAGTTCAGAAAGGGGAGGGTACGGGGGCTATGGCTACACCTTC. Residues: CASSSERGGYGGYGYTF.

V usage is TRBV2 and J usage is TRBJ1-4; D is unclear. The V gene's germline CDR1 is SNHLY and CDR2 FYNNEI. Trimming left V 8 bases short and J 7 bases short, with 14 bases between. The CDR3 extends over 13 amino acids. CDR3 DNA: TGTGCCAGCGGTAGCGTGCGGAGTGAAAAACTGTTTTTT. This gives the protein CASGSVRSEKLFF. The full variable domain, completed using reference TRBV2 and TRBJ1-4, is EPEVTQTPSHQVTQMGQEVILRCVPISNHLYFYWYRQILGQKVEFLVSFYNNEISEKSEIFDDQFSVERPDGSNFTLKIRSTKLEDSAMYFCASGSVRSEKLFFGSGTQLSVL.

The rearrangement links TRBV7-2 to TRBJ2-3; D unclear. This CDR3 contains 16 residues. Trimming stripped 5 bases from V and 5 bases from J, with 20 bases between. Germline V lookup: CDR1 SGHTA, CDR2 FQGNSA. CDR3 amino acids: CASSRLVQVWLDTQYF. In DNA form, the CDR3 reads TGTGCCAGCAGCCGCCTCGTTCAGGTTTGGTTAGATACGCAGTATTTT.

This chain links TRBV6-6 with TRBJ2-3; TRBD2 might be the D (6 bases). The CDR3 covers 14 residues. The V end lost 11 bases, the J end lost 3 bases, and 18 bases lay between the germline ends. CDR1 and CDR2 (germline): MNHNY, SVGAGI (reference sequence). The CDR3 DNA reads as TGTGCCGGAAATACGGAGGGCCAGACAGATACGCAGTATTTT. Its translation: CAGNTEGQTDTQYF.

CDR3 DNA: TGTGCCAGCAGCCAAGATGCGTTCGCTAACTATGGCTACACCTTC. Encoded protein: CASSQDAFANYGYTF. J is TRBJ1-2 and V is TRBV14, with D unresolved. This CDR3 is built from 15 residues. The germline V gene encodes CDR1 SGHDN and CDR2 FVKESK. V shed 0 bases and J shed 0 bases, with 8 bases lying between them.

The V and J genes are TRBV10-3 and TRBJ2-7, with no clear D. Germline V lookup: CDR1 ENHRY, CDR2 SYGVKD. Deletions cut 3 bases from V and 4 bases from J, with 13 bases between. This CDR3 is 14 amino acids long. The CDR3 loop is CAISDNLPGYEQYF. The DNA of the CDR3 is TGTGCCATCAGTGACAATCTCCCCGGTTACGAGCAGTACTTC.

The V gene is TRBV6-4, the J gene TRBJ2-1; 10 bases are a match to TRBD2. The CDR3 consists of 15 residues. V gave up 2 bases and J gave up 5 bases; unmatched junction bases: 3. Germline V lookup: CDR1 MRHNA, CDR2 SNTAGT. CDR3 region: CASSDGLAGDNEQFF. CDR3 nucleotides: TGTGCCAGCAGTGACGGGCTAGCGGGAGACAATGAGCAGTTCTTC.

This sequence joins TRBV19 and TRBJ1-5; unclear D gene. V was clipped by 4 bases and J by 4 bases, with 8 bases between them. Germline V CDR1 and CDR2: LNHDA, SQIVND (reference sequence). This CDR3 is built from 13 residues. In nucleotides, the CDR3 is TGTGCCAGTAGTAACTCCGGGAATCAGCCCCAGCATTTT. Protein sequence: CASSNSGNQPQHF.

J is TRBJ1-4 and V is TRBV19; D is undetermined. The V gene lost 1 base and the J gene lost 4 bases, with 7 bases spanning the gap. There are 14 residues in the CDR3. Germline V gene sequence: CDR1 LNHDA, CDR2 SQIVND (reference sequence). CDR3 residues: CASSIAGINEKLFF. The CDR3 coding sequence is TGTGCCAGTAGTATAGCGGGGATTAATGAAAAACTGTTTTTT.

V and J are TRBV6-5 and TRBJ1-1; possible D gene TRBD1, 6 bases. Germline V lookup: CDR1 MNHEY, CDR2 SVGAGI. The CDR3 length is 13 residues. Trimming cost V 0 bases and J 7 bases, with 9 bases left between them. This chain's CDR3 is CASSYSTGSEAFF. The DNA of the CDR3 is TGTGCCAGCAGTTACTCTACAGGGAGTGAAGCTTTCTTT.

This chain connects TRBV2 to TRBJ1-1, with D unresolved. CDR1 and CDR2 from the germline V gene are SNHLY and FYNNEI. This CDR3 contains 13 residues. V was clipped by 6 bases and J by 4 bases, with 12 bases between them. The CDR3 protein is CASRAWEGTEAFF. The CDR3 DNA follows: TGTGCCAGCAGGGCTTGGGAGGGCACTGAAGCTTTCTTT.

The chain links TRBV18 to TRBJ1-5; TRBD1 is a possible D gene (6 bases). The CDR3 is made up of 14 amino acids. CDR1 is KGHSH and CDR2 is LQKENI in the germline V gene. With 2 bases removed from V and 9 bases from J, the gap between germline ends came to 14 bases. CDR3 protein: CASSPIQGIGPQHF. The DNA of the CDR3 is TGTGCCAGCTCACCAATACAGGGAATTGGGCCCCAGCATTTT.

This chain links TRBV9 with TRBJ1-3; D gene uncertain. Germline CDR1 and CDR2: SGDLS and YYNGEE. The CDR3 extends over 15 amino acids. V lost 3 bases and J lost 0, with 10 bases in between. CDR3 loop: CASSADSYSGNTIYF. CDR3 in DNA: TGTGCCAGCAGCGCGGACTCCTACTCTGGAAACACCATATATTTT.

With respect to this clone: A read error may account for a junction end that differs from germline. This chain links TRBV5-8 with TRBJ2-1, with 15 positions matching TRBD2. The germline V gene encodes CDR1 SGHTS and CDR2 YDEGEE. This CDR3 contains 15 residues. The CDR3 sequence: CASTLGTSGRNEQFF. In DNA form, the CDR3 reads TGTGCCAGCACCTTGGGGACTAGCGGGAGGAATGAGCAGTTCTTC.

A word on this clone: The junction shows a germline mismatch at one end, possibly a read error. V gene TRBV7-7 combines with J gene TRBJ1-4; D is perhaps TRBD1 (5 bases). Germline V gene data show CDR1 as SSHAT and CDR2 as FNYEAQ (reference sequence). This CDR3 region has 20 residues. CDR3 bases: TGTGCTAGCAGCTTAATTTCCAGGGAACAAGCTCTACGTAGGGGTGAAAAACTGTTTTTT. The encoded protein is CASSLISREQALRRGEKLFF.

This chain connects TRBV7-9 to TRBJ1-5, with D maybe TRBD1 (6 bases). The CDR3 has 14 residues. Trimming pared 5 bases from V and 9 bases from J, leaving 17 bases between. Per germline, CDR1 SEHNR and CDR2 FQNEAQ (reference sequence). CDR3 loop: CASSPGTPGVPQHF. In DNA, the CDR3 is TGTGCCAGCAGCCCCGGGACACCCGGTGTGCCCCAGCATTTT.

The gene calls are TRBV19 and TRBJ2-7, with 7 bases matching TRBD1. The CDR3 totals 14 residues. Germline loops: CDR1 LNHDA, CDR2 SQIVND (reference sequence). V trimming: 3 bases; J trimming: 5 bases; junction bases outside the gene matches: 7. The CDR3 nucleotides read TGTGCCAGTAGTATGGGACAGCTGTCCCACGAGCAGTACTTC. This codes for CASSMGQLSHEQYF.

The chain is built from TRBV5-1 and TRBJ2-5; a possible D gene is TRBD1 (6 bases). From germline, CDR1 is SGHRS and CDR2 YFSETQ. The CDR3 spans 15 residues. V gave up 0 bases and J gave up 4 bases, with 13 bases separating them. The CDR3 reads CASSLAGVKVETQYF. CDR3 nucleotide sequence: TGCGCCAGCAGCTTGGCAGGGGTTAAAGTAGAGACCCAGTACTTC.

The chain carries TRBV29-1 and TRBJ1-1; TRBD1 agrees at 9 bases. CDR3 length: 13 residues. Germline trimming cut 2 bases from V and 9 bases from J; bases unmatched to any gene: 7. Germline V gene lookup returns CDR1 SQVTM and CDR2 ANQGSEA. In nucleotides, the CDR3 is TGCAGCGTTGAATACGGGACAGGGACTCAAGCTTTCTTT. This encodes CSVEYGTGTQAFF.

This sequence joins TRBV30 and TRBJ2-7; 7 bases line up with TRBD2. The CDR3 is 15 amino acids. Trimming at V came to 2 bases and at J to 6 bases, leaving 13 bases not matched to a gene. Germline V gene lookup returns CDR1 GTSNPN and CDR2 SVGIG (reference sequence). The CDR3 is CAWSPAGRGGLEQYF. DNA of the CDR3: TGTGCCTGGAGTCCCGCAGGACGGGGAGGGCTCGAGCAGTACTTC. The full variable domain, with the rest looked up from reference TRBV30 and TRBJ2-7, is SQTIHQWPATLVQPVGSPLSLECTVEGTSNPNLYWYRQAAGRGLQLLFYSVGIGQISSEVPQNLSASRPQDRQFILSSKKLLLSDSGFYLCAWSPAGRGGLEQYFGPGTRLTVT.

CDR3 sequence (DNA): TGTGCCAGCAGCATCACCCACGACAGGGTTCGTGGCTACACCTTC. Protein sequence: CASSITHDRVRGYTF. The chain links TRBV13 to TRBJ1-2; 7 bases agree with TRBD1. CDR3 size: 15 residues. Germline lookup yields CDR1 PRHDT and CDR2 FYEKMQ (reference sequence). V was clipped by 5 bases and J by 7 bases; unmatched bases: 13. The full variable domain, its missing parts supplied by reference TRBV13 and TRBJ1-2, is AAGVIQSPRHLIKEKRETATLKCYPIPRHDTVYWYQQGPGQDPQFLISFYEKMQSDKGSIPDRFSAQQFSDYHSELNMSSLELGDSALYFCASSITHDRVRGYTFGSGTRLTVV.

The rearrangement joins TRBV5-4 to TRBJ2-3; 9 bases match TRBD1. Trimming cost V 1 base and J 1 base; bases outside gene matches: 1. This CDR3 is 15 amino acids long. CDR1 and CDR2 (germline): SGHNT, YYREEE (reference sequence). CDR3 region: CASSLRTGGTDTQYF. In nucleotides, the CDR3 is TGTGCCAGCAGCTTGAGGACAGGGGGCACAGATACGCAGTATTTT.

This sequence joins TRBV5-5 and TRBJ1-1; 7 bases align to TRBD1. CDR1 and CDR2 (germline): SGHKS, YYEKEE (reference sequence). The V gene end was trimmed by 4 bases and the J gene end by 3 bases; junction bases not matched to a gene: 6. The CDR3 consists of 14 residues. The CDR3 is CASSVNRGYTEAFF. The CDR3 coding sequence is TGTGCCAGCAGCGTGAACAGGGGTTACACTGAAGCTTTCTTT.

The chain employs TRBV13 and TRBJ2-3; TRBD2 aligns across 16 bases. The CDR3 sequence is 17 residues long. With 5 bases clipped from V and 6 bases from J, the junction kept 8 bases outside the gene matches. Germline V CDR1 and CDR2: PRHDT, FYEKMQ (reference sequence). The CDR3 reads CASSLWRGLAGGDTQYF. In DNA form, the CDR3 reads TGTGCCAGCAGCCTGTGGCGGGGACTAGCGGGGGGGGATACGCAGTATTTT.

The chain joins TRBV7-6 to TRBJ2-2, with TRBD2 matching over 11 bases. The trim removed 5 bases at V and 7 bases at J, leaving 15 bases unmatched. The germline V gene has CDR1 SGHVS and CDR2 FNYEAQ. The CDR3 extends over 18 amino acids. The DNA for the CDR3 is TGTGCCAGCAGCAAAACTAGCGGGAGCAGAATAAGTGGCGGGGAGCTGTTTTTT. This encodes CASSKTSGSRISGGELFF. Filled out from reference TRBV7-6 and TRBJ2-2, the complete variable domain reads GAGVSQSPRYKVTKRGQDVALRCDPISGHVSLYWYRQALGQGPEFLTYFNYEAQQDKSGLPNDRFSAERPEGSISTLTIQRTEQRDSAMYRCASSKTSGSRISGGELFFGEGSRLTVL.